This is a list of T cell receptor beta chains from one sample in a study of cytomegalovirus exposure and HLA in healthy donors. This table comes from immunoSEQ multiplex PCR, and its TCRdb copy is limited to in-frame clones, with some not included. The sample lists tens of thousands of clones; 50% to 80% were seen once. The material sequenced was PBMCs. Receptor source: a man aged 25-45 years in good health and CMV-seronegative. Each CDR3 is given with its conserved first and last residue. Fields, in order: clone size, J gene, D gene, V gene, CDR3 protein, CDR3 DNA. D genes are given only for firm matches. For some rows the clone size is stated as once, few or many, or as a class when expanded; others skip it.

abundance: NA; j_gene: TRBJ2-4; d_gene: NA; v_gene: TRBV14; CDR3aa: CASSQPRGAKNIQYF; CDR3nt: TGTGCCAGCAGCCAACCTAGGGGGGCCAAAAACATTCAGTACTTC
abundance: NA; j_gene: TRBJ2-4; d_gene: TRBD1; v_gene: TRBV28; CDR3aa: CASTMDRGLAKNIQYF; CDR3nt: TGTGCCAGCACTATGGACAGGGGGCTAGCCAAAAACATTCAGTACTTC
abundance: NA; j_gene: TRBJ2-1; d_gene: NA; v_gene: TRBV20-1; CDR3aa: CSARLYNEQFF; CDR3nt: TGCAGTGCTCGACTATACAATGAGCAGTTCTTC
abundance: NA; j_gene: TRBJ2-2; d_gene: TRBD1; v_gene: TRBV9; CDR3aa: CASSGTGSNTGELFF; CDR3nt: TGTGCCAGCAGCGGGACAGGGTCGAACACCGGGGAGCTGTTTTTT
abundance: once; j_gene: TRBJ2-5; d_gene: NA; v_gene: TRBV7-3; CDR3aa: CASSFGLYGQETQYF; CDR3nt: TGTGCCAGCAGCTTTGGACTATATGGACAAGAGACCCAGTACTTC
abundance: NA; j_gene: TRBJ2-2; d_gene: NA; v_gene: TRBV27; CDR3aa: CASSLSVINTGELFF; CDR3nt: TGTGCCAGCAGTTTATCCGTAATTAACACCGGGGAGCTGTTTTTT
abundance: NA; j_gene: TRBJ2-3; d_gene: NA; v_gene: TRBV7-9; CDR3aa: CASSLEARLAVSDTQYF; CDR3nt: TGTGCCAGCAGCTTAGAGGCGCGGCTCGCCGTTTCAGATACGCAGTATTTT
abundance: NA; j_gene: TRBJ2-7; d_gene: NA; v_gene: TRBV10-3; CDR3aa: CAISDGGWEQYF; CDR3nt: TGTGCCATCAGTGACGGAGGATGGGAGCAGTACTTC
abundance: NA; j_gene: TRBJ2-7; d_gene: NA; v_gene: TRBV5-1; CDR3aa: CASSSFFGSYEQYF; CDR3nt: TGCGCCAGCAGCTCCTTCTTCGGGTCCTACGAGCAGTACTTC
abundance: NA; j_gene: TRBJ2-7; d_gene: TRBD1; v_gene: TRBV28; CDR3aa: CASSDSARGRWEQYF; CDR3nt: TGTGCCAGCAGCGATAGTGCTAGGGGGCGGTGGGAGCAGTACTTC
abundance: NA; j_gene: TRBJ2-7; d_gene: TRBD2; v_gene: TRBV27; CDR3aa: CASSPGLAVFYEQYF; CDR3nt: TGTGCCAGCAGCCCCGGACTAGCGGTCTTCTACGAGCAGTACTTC
abundance: NA; j_gene: TRBJ2-7; d_gene: TRBD1; v_gene: TRBV7-9; CDR3aa: CASSPRDRVHEQYF; CDR3nt: TGTGCCAGCAGCCCTCGAGACAGGGTTCACGAGCAGTACTTC
abundance: NA; j_gene: TRBJ1-5; d_gene: NA; v_gene: TRBV6-1; CDR3aa: CASSGEGGGNQPQHF; CDR3nt: TGTGCCAGCAGTGGTGAAGGGGGGGGGAATCAGCCCCAGCATTTT
abundance: NA; j_gene: TRBJ2-5; d_gene: TRBD2; v_gene: TRBV29-1; CDR3aa: CSVERLAGEGTQYF; CDR3nt: TGCAGCGTTGAAAGACTAGCGGGAGAAGGGACCCAGTACTTC
abundance: NA; j_gene: TRBJ2-7; d_gene: TRBD1; v_gene: TRBV6-1; CDR3aa: CASRWGTGANEQYF; CDR3nt: TGTGCCAGCAGATGGGGGACAGGGGCAAACGAGCAGTACTTC
abundance: NA; j_gene: TRBJ2-3; d_gene: NA; v_gene: TRBV5-1; CDR3aa: CASSLTGSQDTDTQYF; CDR3nt: TGCGCCAGCAGCCTGACGGGGTCCCAAGACACAGATACGCAGTATTTT
abundance: few; j_gene: TRBJ2-7; d_gene: TRBD1; v_gene: TRBV5-4; CDR3aa: CASSLPGQGPEQYF; CDR3nt: TGTGCCAGCAGTTTACCGGGACAGGGTCCCGAGCAGTACTTC
abundance: NA; j_gene: TRBJ1-1; d_gene: NA; v_gene: TRBV6-1; CDR3aa: CASSEQGYTEAFF; CDR3nt: TGTGCCAGCAGTGAACAGGGCTACACTGAAGCTTTCTTT
abundance: NA; j_gene: TRBJ2-5; d_gene: NA; v_gene: TRBV14; CDR3aa: CASSRPRTVSETQYF; CDR3nt: TGTGCCAGCAGCCGTCCCCGGACAGTCTCAGAGACCCAGTACTTC
abundance: NA; j_gene: TRBJ2-7; d_gene: NA; v_gene: TRBV19; CDR3aa: CASSISADSLYEQYF; CDR3nt: TGTGCCAGTAGTATATCCGCAGATTCGTTGTACGAGCAGTACTTC
abundance: NA; j_gene: TRBJ1-2; d_gene: NA; v_gene: TRBV6-5; CDR3aa: CASSYSRVEGYTF; CDR3nt: TGTGCCAGCAGTTACTCGAGAGTCGAAGGCTACACCTTC
abundance: NA; j_gene: TRBJ2-7; d_gene: TRBD1; v_gene: TRBV6-5; CDR3aa: CASTTGTGVDEQYF; CDR3nt: TGTGCCAGTACAACCGGGACAGGGGTAGACGAGCAGTACTTC
abundance: NA; j_gene: TRBJ2-7; d_gene: NA; v_gene: TRBV6-5; CDR3aa: CASTTETGGEQYF; CDR3nt: TGTGCCAGCACCACGGAAACAGGCGGCGAGCAGTACTTC
abundance: NA; j_gene: TRBJ2-7; d_gene: TRBD1; v_gene: TRBV7-9; CDR3aa: CASSLSGQGAYEQYF; CDR3nt: TGTGCCAGCAGCTTAAGTGGACAGGGGGCTTACGAGCAGTACTTC
abundance: few; j_gene: TRBJ2-5; d_gene: NA; v_gene: TRBV28; CDR3aa: CASSFTGFQETQYF; CDR3nt: TGTGCCAGCAGTTTTACGGGGTTCCAAGAGACCCAGTACTTC
abundance: NA; j_gene: TRBJ2-3; d_gene: TRBD1; v_gene: TRBV25-1; CDR3aa: CASSEPAGRGPDTQYF; CDR3nt: TGTGCCAGCAGTGAACCTGCCGGCAGGGGGCCAGATACGCAGTATTTT
abundance: few; j_gene: TRBJ1-4; d_gene: NA; v_gene: TRBV7-2; CDR3aa: CASNLGQEKLFF; CDR3nt: TGTGCCAGCAACCTAGGACAGGAAAAACTGTTTTTT
abundance: NA; j_gene: TRBJ2-2; d_gene: NA; v_gene: TRBV2; CDR3aa: CASSVLVGTGELFF; CDR3nt: TGTGCCAGCAGTGTACTAGTCGGGACCGGGGAGCTGTTTTTT
abundance: once; j_gene: TRBJ2-5; d_gene: NA; v_gene: TRBV9; CDR3aa: CASSGRASNQETQYF; CDR3nt: TGTGCCAGCAGCGGCCGGGCTAGCAATCAAGAGACCCAGTACTTC
abundance: NA; j_gene: TRBJ2-7; d_gene: TRBD1; v_gene: TRBV19; CDR3aa: CASSPQGASEQYF; CDR3nt: TGTGCCAGTTCCCCTCAGGGGGCGAGCGAGCAGTACTTC
abundance: NA; j_gene: TRBJ1-5; d_gene: NA; v_gene: TRBV7-2; CDR3aa: CASSLAQGLNQPQHF; CDR3nt: TGTGCCAGCAGCTTAGCGCAGGGCCTCAATCAGCCCCAGCATTTT
abundance: few; j_gene: TRBJ1-2; d_gene: TRBD1; v_gene: TRBV28; CDR3aa: CASSPDRAEYGYTF; CDR3nt: TGTGCCAGCAGTCCCGACAGGGCGGAGTATGGCTACACCTTC
abundance: NA; j_gene: TRBJ1-1; d_gene: NA; v_gene: TRBV18; CDR3aa: CASSPNRETDMNTEAFF; CDR3nt: TGTGCCAGCTCACCAAACAGAGAGACAGATATGAACACTGAAGCTTTCTTT
abundance: NA; j_gene: TRBJ1-2; d_gene: NA; v_gene: TRBV4-1; CDR3aa: CASSQALRGSGSGGYTF; CDR3nt: TGCGCCAGCAGCCAGGCGCTCCGAGGGTCGGGTTCTGGTGGCTACACCTTC
abundance: NA; j_gene: TRBJ2-4; d_gene: NA; v_gene: TRBV4-2; CDR3aa: CASSQFSREWGEDIQYF; CDR3nt: TGTGCCAGCAGCCAATTTAGCAGGGAGTGGGGGGAAGACATTCAGTACTTC
abundance: NA; j_gene: TRBJ2-7; d_gene: NA; v_gene: TRBV6-1; CDR3aa: CATGASYEQYF; CDR3nt: TGTGCCACTGGGGCCTCCTACGAGCAGTACTTC
abundance: NA; j_gene: TRBJ2-1; d_gene: TRBD2; v_gene: TRBV7-9; CDR3aa: CASSLGWTSGKDNEQFF; CDR3nt: TGTGCCAGCAGCTTAGGGTGGACTAGCGGGAAAGACAATGAGCAGTTCTTC
abundance: once; j_gene: TRBJ2-1; d_gene: TRBD2; v_gene: TRBV2; CDR3aa: CASRDRGGTYNEQFF; CDR3nt: TGTGCCAGCAGGGACCGCGGGGGAACCTACAATGAGCAGTTCTTC
abundance: few; j_gene: TRBJ2-2; d_gene: TRBD1; v_gene: TRBV5-5; CDR3aa: CASSAQGLTTGELFF; CDR3nt: TGTGCCAGCAGCGCACAGGGGCTAACCACCGGGGAGCTGTTTTTT
abundance: NA; j_gene: TRBJ1-5; d_gene: TRBD1; v_gene: TRBV5-1; CDR3aa: CASSKDRGRNQPQHF; CDR3nt: TGCGCCAGCAGCAAAGACAGGGGACGCAATCAGCCCCAGCATTTT
abundance: few; j_gene: TRBJ1-2; d_gene: NA; v_gene: TRBV2; CDR3aa: CASSEGLNYGYTF; CDR3nt: TGTGCCAGCAGTGAAGGTCTGAACTATGGCTACACCTTC
abundance: NA; j_gene: TRBJ1-2; d_gene: NA; v_gene: TRBV25-1; CDR3aa: CASSEGGRWVGYTF; CDR3nt: TGTGCCAGCAGTGAAGGGGGCAGGTGGGTTGGCTACACCTTC
abundance: NA; j_gene: TRBJ1-5; d_gene: NA; v_gene: TRBV5-8; CDR3aa: CASSTGLINQPQHF; CDR3nt: TGTGCCAGCAGCACCGGACTGATCAATCAGCCCCAGCATTTT
abundance: NA; j_gene: TRBJ2-7; d_gene: TRBD1; v_gene: TRBV16; CDR3aa: CASSQGQGTYEQYF; CDR3nt: TGTGCCAGCAGCCAGGGACAGGGAACCTACGAGCAGTACTTC
abundance: NA; j_gene: TRBJ2-1; d_gene: TRBD2; v_gene: TRBV19; CDR3aa: CASSVPSGGGYNEQFF; CDR3nt: TGTGCCAGTAGTGTGCCTAGCGGAGGCGGCTACAATGAGCAGTTCTTC
abundance: NA; j_gene: TRBJ2-2; d_gene: NA; v_gene: TRBV7-9; CDR3aa: CASSSLGGNTGELFF; CDR3nt: TGTGCCAGCAGCTCCCTGGGGGGGAACACCGGGGAGCTGTTTTTT
abundance: NA; j_gene: TRBJ2-3; d_gene: TRBD2; v_gene: TRBV11-3; CDR3aa: CASSPGLVTDTQYF; CDR3nt: TGTGCCAGCAGCCCCGGACTAGTCACAGATACGCAGTATTTT